This TCR beta chain was found in a study of T cell responses to AZD1222 COVID-19 vaccine. V lost 0 bases and J lost 2, with 11 bases in between. Germline assignment: CDR1 KGHSH and CDR2 LQKENI. The CDR3 sequence is 16 residues long. Produced via immunoSEQ multiplex PCR; TCRdb's table is partial and in-frame only. The sample lists more than 95,000 clones, 90% seen once, with 6% to 9% in the top ten. As concerns this clone: Its antigen is still unknown.

Study-wide findings and caveats: Seropositive AZD1222 recipients at baseline numbered only 6 or 7. No repertoire was sampled before or during the peak T cell response, only after it.

The TCR originated in an adult in good health. Sequenced here: peripheral blood, sampled on day 0 of AZD1222 vaccination. The V call is TRBV18, the J call TRBJ1-3; TRBD1 is a possible D gene (5 bases). As DNA, the CDR3 is TGTGCCAGCTCACCACCATCGGGACTCACTGGAAACACCATATATTTT. Translated, it gives CASSPPSGLTGNTIYF. The full variable domain, with the rest looked up from reference TRBV18 and TRBJ1-3, is NAGVMQNPRHLVRRRGQEARLRCSPMKGHSHVYWYRQLPEEGLKFMVYLQKENIIDESGMPKERFSAEFPKEGPSILRIQQVVRGDSAAYFCASSPPSGLTGNTIYFGEGSWLTVV.